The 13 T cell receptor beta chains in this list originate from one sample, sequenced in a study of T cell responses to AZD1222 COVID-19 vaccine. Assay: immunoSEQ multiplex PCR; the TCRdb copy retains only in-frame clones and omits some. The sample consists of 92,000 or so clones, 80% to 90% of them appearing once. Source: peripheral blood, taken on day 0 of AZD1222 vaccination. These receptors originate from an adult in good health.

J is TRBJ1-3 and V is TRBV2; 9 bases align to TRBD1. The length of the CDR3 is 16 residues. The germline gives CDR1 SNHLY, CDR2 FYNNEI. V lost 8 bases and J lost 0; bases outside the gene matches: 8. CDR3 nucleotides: TGTGCCAGCTCAATCGGACAGGGGACCTCTGGAAACACCATATATTTT. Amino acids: CASSIGQGTSGNTIYF.

Written as DNA, the CDR3 is TGTGCATACCGGGACAGGGGTACAGAGACCCAGTACTTC. Translated, it gives CAYRDRGTETQYF. V and J are TRBV30 and TRBJ2-5, with 10 bases lining up with TRBD1. This CDR3 is built from 13 residues. Germline CDR1 is GTSNPN and CDR2 is SVGIG (reference sequence). Full variable domain (rest looked up from reference TRBV30 and TRBJ2-5): SQTIHQWPATLVQPVGSPLSLECTVEGTSNPNLYWYRQAAGRGLQLLFYSVGIGQISSEVPQNLSASRPQDRQFILSSKKLLLSDSGFYLCAYRDRGTETQYFGPGTRLLVL.

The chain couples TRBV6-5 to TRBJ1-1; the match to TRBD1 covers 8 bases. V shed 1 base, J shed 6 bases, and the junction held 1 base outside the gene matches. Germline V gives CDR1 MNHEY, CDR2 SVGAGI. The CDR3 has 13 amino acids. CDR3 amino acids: CASSYYRGSEAFF. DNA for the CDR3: TGTGCCAGCAGTTACTACAGGGGGTCTGAAGCTTTCTTT.

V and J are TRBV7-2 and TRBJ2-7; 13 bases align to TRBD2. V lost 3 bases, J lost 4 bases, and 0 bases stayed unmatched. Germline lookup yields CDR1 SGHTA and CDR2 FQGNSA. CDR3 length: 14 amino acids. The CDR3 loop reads CASSLTSGGYEQYF. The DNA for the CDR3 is TGTGCCAGCAGCTTGACTAGCGGGGGGTACGAGCAGTACTTC.

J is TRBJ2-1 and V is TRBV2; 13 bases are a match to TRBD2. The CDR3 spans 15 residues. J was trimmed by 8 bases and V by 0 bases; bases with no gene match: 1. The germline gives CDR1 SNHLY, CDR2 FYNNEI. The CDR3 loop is CASSEALAGGHEQFF. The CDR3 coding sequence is TGTGCCAGCAGTGAAGCACTAGCGGGGGGGCATGAGCAGTTCTTC.

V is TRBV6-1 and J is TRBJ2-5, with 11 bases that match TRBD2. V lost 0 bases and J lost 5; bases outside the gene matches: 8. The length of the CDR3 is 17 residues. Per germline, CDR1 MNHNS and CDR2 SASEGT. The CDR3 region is CASSEARLAGGDETQYF. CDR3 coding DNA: TGTGCCAGCAGTGAAGCACGGCTAGCGGGGGGCGATGAGACCCAGTACTTC.

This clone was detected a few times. The CDR3 region has the DNA TGTGCCAGCACGACGGTCGATCAGCCCCAGCATTTT. Translated: CASTTVDQPQHF. The rearrangement links TRBV6-6 to TRBJ1-5; no clear D gene. Trimming took 7 bases from V and 5 from J, leaving 9 bases between them. Germline loops: CDR1 MNHNY, CDR2 SVGAGI (reference sequence). This CDR3 is built from 12 residues.

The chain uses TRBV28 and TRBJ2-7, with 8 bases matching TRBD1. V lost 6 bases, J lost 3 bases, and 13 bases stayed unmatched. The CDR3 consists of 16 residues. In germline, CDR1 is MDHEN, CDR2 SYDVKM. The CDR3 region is CASSPLRDRSVYEQYF. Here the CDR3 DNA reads TGTGCCAGCAGCCCTCTCCGGGACAGGAGCGTCTACGAGCAGTACTTC.

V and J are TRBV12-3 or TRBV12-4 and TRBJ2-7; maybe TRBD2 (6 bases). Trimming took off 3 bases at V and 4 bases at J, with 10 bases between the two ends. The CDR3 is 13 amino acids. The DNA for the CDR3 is TGTGCCAGCAGTTTTGGGGGGAATTACGAGCAGTACTTC. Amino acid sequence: CASSFGGNYEQYF.

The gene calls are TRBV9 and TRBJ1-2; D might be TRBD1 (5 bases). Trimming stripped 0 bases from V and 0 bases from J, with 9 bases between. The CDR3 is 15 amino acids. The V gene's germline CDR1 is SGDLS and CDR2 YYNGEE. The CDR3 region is CASSVGGGANYGYTF. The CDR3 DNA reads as TGTGCCAGCAGCGTAGGCGGGGGAGCTAACTATGGCTACACCTTC.

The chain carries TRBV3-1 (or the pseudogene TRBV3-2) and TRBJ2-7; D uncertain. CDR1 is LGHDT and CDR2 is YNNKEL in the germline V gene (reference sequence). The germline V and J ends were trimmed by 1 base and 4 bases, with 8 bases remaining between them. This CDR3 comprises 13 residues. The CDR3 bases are TGTGCCAGCAGCCAAGTGAGAAATTACGAGCAGTACTTC. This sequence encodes CASSQVRNYEQYF.

As DNA, the CDR3 is TGTGCCAGCAGCGGACCGGGGCTTAGGACCTACAATGAGCAGTTCTTC. The encoded protein is CASSGPGLRTYNEQFF. The chain couples TRBV11-2 to TRBJ2-1, with D possibly called TRBD1 or TRBD2 (5 bases each). The CDR3 length is 16 residues. In germline, CDR1 is SGHAT, CDR2 FQNNGV. Between the trimmed V and J ends, which lost 5 bases and 2 bases, there was a span of 16 bases.

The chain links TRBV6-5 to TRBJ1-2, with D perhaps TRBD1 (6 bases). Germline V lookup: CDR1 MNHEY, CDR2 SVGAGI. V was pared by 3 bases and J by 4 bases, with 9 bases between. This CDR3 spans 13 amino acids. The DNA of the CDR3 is TGTGCCAGCAGTTATGGGGGGCTCTATGGCTACACCTTC. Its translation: CASSYGGLYGYTF.